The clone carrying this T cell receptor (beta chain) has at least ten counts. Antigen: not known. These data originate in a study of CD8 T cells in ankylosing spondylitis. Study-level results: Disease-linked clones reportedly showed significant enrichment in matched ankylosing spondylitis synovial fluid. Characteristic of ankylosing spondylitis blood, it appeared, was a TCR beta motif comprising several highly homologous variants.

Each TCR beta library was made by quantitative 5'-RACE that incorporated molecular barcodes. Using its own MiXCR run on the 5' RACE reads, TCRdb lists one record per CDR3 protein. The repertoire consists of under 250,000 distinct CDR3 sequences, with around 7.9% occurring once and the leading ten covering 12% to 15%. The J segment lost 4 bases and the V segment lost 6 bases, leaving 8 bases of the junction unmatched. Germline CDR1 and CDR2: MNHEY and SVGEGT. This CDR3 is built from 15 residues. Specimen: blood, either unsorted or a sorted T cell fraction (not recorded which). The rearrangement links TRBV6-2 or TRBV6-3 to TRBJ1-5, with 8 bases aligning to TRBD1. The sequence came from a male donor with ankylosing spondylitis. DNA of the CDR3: TGTGCCAGCAGCTATCGGACAGGGTCTAATCAGCCCCAGCATTTT. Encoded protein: CASSYRTGSNQPQHF.